What follows describes a single T cell receptor (beta chain). The specificity of this receptor is unknown. No base-level quality is on record; no much larger clone is a single base apart. Library generation was performed with the immunoSEQ multiplex PCR assay. For most patients, genomic DNA was isolated with the Qiagen DNeasy Blood and Tissue Kit and sent frozen to Adaptive Biotechnologies for TCR sequencing. For most patients, high-throughput TCR-beta CDR3 sequencing of genomic DNA was performed by Adaptive Biotechnologies. In the source study's methods: TCR sequencing data were retrieved from Adaptive's ImmunoSEQ software for roughly 17 patients, whereas a few other patients were processed with MiXCR and VDJtools. To correct CD4 versus CD8 sorting errors, sequences present in both subsets at a frequency ratio below 5:1 were removed. CDR3 nucleotide sequences shared between donor and recipient were removed because the origin of such sequences could not be assigned. At least 2-fold expansion over unstimulated cells and a minimum CFSE-low frequency of 0.002% (template counts) or 0.001% (read counts) were required for clones to be classified as alloreactive. Clones detected in sequenced pre-transplant spleen, lymph node, or MLR CFSE-low populations of the donor or recipient were defined as mappable. Cumulative frequency of alloreactive clones was calculated as a percentage of all sequences weighted by copy number. Not all clones reach the TCRdb copy of this immuneACCESS table, which keeps in-frame sequences only. Checked studies attribute under half of the gap to unresolved V genes and leave the rest unexplained. V and J calls plus clone size are reproduced from that table; the DNA served to infer D and trimming. A total of roughly 120,000 clones appear in this sample, around 93% of them only once. The ten top clones hold around 0.12% of the sample.

This entry is derived from a study of graft-versus-host responses after intestinal transplantation (dated by TCRdb to 2020 to 2022). For context, the study as a whole: Recipients received multivisceral, liver-intestinal, or isolated intestinal transplants. Every recipient was given anti-thymocyte globulin induction, then maintenance tacrolimus and steroids for about three years. Bulk TCR-beta CDR3 sequencing was used to track graft-versus-host and host-versus-graft alloreactive T cell clones in the graft, circulation and bone marrow after intestinal transplantation. Alloreactive clones were identified by sequencing pre-transplant mixed lymphocyte reaction products and comparing them with unstimulated pre-transplant donor and recipient T cells. The cohort enrolled under 25 intestinal transplant recipients including one retransplant, and a few patients lacking pretransplant specimens were excluded. Donor T cell macrochimerism was defined as a peak of at least 4% donor T cells among recipient peripheral blood mononuclear cells. Rather than going through the commercial service, samples from a few later patients were sequenced in-house on an Illumina MiSeq and processed with MiXCR. General findings and caveats noted by the study authors: Early after transplant, peak levels of circulating GvH clones were associated with declines in HvG clones. In the allografts of patients with donor T cell macrochimerism, GvH to HvG T cell clonal ratios were high. GvH clones turned up in recipient bone marrow, with some appearing earlier in ileal mucosa or blood, a pattern consistent with an intestinal mucosal origin. Conclusions were limited by the relatively low number and heterogeneity of intestinal transplant patients.

In the paper's terms, the time point label means: cells obtained before transplantation from donor or recipient. CD3+CD4+ and CD3+CD8+ populations were FACS-sorted from unstimulated pre-transplant donor and recipient cells taken from spleen or lymph nodes. The sequence was obtained from a human donor who received an intestinal transplant. The specimen comprised unstimulated CD4+ T cells sorted from spleen or lymph node cells, sampled before intestinal transplant.

The DNA is as follows: TGTGCCAGCAGTCGACAGGAGGTTAGCAACGAGCAGTACTTC. Its protein is CASSRQEVSNEQYF. The rearrangement joined TRBV2 to TRBJ2-7; a tentative D match to TRBD1 spans 6 bases. The germline V gene yields SNHLY for CDR1 and FYNNEI for CDR2. From cysteine to phenylalanine, the CDR3 is 14 amino acids long. Just CDR3 DNA is preserved here, 42 bases in frame from base 1. Trimming removed 5 bases from V and 5 bases from J, leaving 16 bases between the germline ends.